This T cell receptor beta chain stems from a study of cytomegalovirus exposure and HLA in healthy donors. Vbeta (60) and Jbeta (13) primers were used in the PCR. Data came from immunoSEQ multiplex PCR; TCRdb stores just in-frame clones and leaves some out. The top ten clones hold under 2.5% of a sample with about 160,000 clones, around 79% of them seen once. About this clone: Its antigen is as yet unknown.

Overall study findings and caveats: Of the V segments, some could not be distinguished, including TRBV6-2 and TRBV6-3, and were excluded.

The CDR3 is made up of 15 amino acids. Trimming cost V 5 bases and J 5 bases, with 18 bases left between them. Germline CDR1 reads MDHEN; CDR2 reads SYDVKM. Sequencing was carried out using PBMCs. The sequence came from a man between 40 and 49 years old in good health and CMV-seronegative. This chain connects TRBV28 to TRBJ2-5; D may be TRBD2 (5 bases). The CDR3 DNA reads as TGTGCCAGCAGTGCCCGGAGGAACGCACACGAGACCCAGTACTTC. It encodes CASSARRNAHETQYF.